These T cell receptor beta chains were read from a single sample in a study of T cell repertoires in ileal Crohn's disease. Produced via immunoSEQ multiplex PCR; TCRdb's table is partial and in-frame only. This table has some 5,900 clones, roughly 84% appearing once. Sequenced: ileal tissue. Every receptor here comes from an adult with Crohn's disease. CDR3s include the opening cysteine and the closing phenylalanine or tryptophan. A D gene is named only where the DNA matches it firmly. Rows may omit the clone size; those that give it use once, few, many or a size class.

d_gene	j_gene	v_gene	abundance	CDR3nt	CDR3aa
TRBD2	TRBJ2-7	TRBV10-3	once	TGTGCCATCACGGGAGGCACGTCCGCCGAGCAGTACTTC	CAITGGTSAEQYF
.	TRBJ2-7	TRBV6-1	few	TGTGCCAGCAGGGTCGCGGGACAGTCCTACGAGCAGTACTTC	CASRVAGQSYEQYF
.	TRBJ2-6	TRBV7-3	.	TGTGCCAGCAGCTTAGAGGCAAGCTCTTTCTCTGGGGCCAACGTCCTGACTTTC	CASSLEASSFSGANVLTF
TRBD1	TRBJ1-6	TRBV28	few	TGTGCCAGCAGTTGGGACAGGAGGAGTTCACCCCTCCACTTT	CASSWDRRSSPLHF
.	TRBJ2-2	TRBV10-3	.	TGTGCCTCCACCGGGGGTGATAACACCGGGGAGCTGTTTTTT	CASTGGDNTGELFF
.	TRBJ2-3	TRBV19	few	TGTGCCAGTAGGCCCGGGGTTAGCACAGATACGCAGTATTTT	CASRPGVSTDTQYF
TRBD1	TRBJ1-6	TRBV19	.	TGTGCCAGTAGTCCCGGGACAGGCTCCTATAATTCACCCCTCCACTTT	CASSPGTGSYNSPLHF
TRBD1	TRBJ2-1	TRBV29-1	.	TGCAGCGTCCTCAGGGACAGGGGCTACAATGAGCAGTTCTTC	CSVLRDRGYNEQFF
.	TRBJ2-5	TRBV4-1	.	TGCGCCAGCAGCAGATGGGGAGGAGGGCAAGAGACCCAGTACTTC	CASSRWGGGQETQYF
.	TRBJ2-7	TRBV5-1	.	TGCGCCAGCAGCTTGTTCGGGGGGCCCGGGGACGAGCAGTACTTC	CASSLFGGPGDEQYF
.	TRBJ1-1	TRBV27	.	TGTGCCAGCAAGCGGCAGGGGCCGTCAGTTTCTGAAGCTTTCTTT	CASKRQGPSVSEAFF
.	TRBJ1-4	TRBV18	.	TGTGCCAGCTCACCCCCAGTAGGGAGTGGAATGGATGAAAAACTGTTTTTT	CASSPPVGSGMDEKLFF
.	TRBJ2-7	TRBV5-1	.	TGCGCCAGCAGCTTGGGGGGACTGGGTTCAGGAGCCTACGAGCAGTACTTC	CASSLGGLGSGAYEQYF
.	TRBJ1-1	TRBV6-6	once	TGTGCCAGCAGGGCCCAGGGCACTGAAGCTTTCTTT	CASRAQGTEAFF
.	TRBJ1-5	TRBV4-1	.	TGCGCCAGCAGCCGAGTGGACAGCATCAATCAGCCCCAGCATTTT	CASSRVDSINQPQHF
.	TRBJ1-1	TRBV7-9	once	TGTGCCAGCACCTCTGGGCCCACTGAAGCTTTCTTT	CASTSGPTEAFF
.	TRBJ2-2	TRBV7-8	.	TGTGCCAGCAGCCCACTTTTTAACACCGGGGAGCTGTTTTTT	CASSPLFNTGELFF
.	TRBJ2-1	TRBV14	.	TGTGCCAGCAGCCAAGATTTAAGTACAGGGGAGCAGTTCTTC	CASSQDLSTGEQFF
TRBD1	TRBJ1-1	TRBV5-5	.	TGTGCCAGCAGCTTACAGGGGGACACTGAAGCTTTCTTT	CASSLQGDTEAFF
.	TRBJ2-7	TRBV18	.	TGTGCCAGCTCACCCCCGGCAGGGAAGGGCGAGCAGTACTTC	CASSPPAGKGEQYF
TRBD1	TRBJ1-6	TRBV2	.	TGTGCCAGCAGGCCTTTCAGGGGGCACCGCTCCTATAATTCACCCCTCCACTTT	CASRPFRGHRSYNSPLHF
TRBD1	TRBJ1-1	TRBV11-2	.	TGTGCCAGCAGCTTTGTGACAGGGTCTGAAGCTTTCTTT	CASSFVTGSEAFF
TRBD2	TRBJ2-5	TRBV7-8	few	TGTGCCAGCAGCCCACCGGATAGGACTAGCGGGGGGGCGGAAGAGACCCAGTACTTC	CASSPPDRTSGGAEETQYF
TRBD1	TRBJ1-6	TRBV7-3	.	TGTGCCAGCAGCTTATCAGGGGACAGGGGAAGCAATTCACCCCTCCACTTT	CASSLSGDRGSNSPLHF
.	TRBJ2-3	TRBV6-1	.	TGTGCCAGCAGTAGGGGGTCCTCCACAGATACGCAGTATTTT	CASSRGSSTDTQYF
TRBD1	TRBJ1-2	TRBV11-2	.	TGTGCCAGCAGCCAACCATACAGGGGGGCGCGAGGCTACACCTTC	CASSQPYRGARGYTF